Each of the 29 T cell receptor beta chains below was sequenced from the same sample in a study of blood T cell repertoires in COVID-19. The repertoire was sequenced with immunoSEQ multiplex PCR; TCRdb's copy has only in-frame clones and lacks some. The table has roughly 190,000 clones, 88% seen once; the top ten hold 1.1%. Sequencing was done on a sample of peripheral blood. The receptor source for this set is a man aged 25-40 years with acute or convalescent COVID-19.

The chain is built from TRBV6-5 and TRBJ1-1; no firm D call. Germline V lookup: CDR1 MNHEY, CDR2 SVGAGI. This CDR3 region has 13 residues. Trimming pared 5 bases from V and 5 bases from J, leaving 12 bases between. The CDR3 sequence is CASSLMRSTEAFF. The CDR3 coding sequence is TGTGCCAGCAGTCTTATGAGGAGTACTGAAGCTTTCTTT.

The rearrangement uses TRBV5-6 and TRBJ1-5; TRBD1 matches at 8 bases. With 2 bases clipped from V and 6 bases from J, the junction kept 7 bases outside the gene matches. Germline V gene sequence: CDR1 SGHDT, CDR2 YYEEEE. This CDR3 is built from 15 residues. CDR3 amino acids: CASSFMDREGQPQHF. CDR3 DNA sequence: TGTGCCAGCAGCTTTATGGACAGGGAGGGTCAGCCCCAGCATTTT. The entire variable domain, with the rest obtained from reference TRBV5-6 and TRBJ1-5, is as follows: DAGVTQSPTHLIKTRGQQVTLRCSPKSGHDTVSWYQQALGQGPQFIFQYYEEEERQRGNFPDRFSGHQFPNYSSELNVNALLLGDSALYLCASSFMDREGQPQHFGDGTRLSIL.

The chain employs TRBV4-1 and TRBJ2-3; tentative D call: TRBD2 (6 bases). CDR1 MGHRA and CDR2 YSYEKL come from the germline V gene. V was pared by 6 bases and J by 1 base, with 14 bases between. The CDR3 runs 15 residues. In DNA form, the CDR3 reads TGCGCCAGCAGACAGAGCGGCGGGGGCACAGATACGCAGTATTTT. It encodes CASRQSGGGTDTQYF.

V usage is TRBV5-5 and J usage is TRBJ1-6; D call uncertain. V was shortened by 4 bases and J by 6 bases, with 11 bases between the two germline ends. The CDR3 has 14 amino acids. Germline V lookup: CDR1 SGHKS, CDR2 YYEKEE (reference sequence). The CDR3 region has the DNA TGTGCCAGCAGCCAGAAAGACACTAATTCACCCCTCCACTTT. Protein product: CASSQKDTNSPLHF.

This chain connects TRBV9 to TRBJ1-6; D is possibly TRBD1 (6 bases). V was pared by 4 bases and J by 5 bases, with 10 bases between. This CDR3 has 14 residues. Germline V gene data show CDR1 as SGDLS and CDR2 as YYNGEE. The CDR3 protein is CASSTGQNNSPLHF. The CDR3 DNA sequence: TGTGCCAGCAGCACGGGACAAAATAATTCACCCCTCCACTTT.

This rearrangement joins TRBV2 to TRBJ1-6, with D maybe TRBD1 (5 bases). This CDR3 is 15 amino acids long. Germline CDR1 is SNHLY and CDR2 is FYNNEI. The V gene lost 1 base and the J gene lost 6 bases, with 10 bases spanning the gap. The CDR3 region has the DNA TGTGCCAGCAGTGAAGAGGGGATGGGTAATTCACCCCTCCACTTT. Protein product: CASSEEGMGNSPLHF.

About this clone: Other DNA sequences within the sample encode an identical CDR3. V gene TRBV7-9 combines with J gene TRBJ2-1; the match to TRBD2 covers 10 bases. Unmatched junction bases numbered 8, after V lost 5 bases and J lost 7 bases. Germline V gene data show CDR1 as SEHNR and CDR2 as FQNEAQ (reference sequence). The CDR3 covers 15 residues. CDR3 sequence reads: CASSLGASGSNEQFF. In DNA, the CDR3 is TGTGCCAGCAGCCTAGGGGCTAGCGGGAGTAATGAGCAGTTCTTC.

This clone was counted a single time. This chain uses TRBV7-8 with TRBJ2-4, with D unclear. V was shortened by 0 bases and J by 0 bases, with 3 bases between the two germline ends. Germline V gives CDR1 SGHVS, CDR2 FQNEAQ. The CDR3 extends over 14 amino acids. In DNA, the CDR3 is TGTGCCAGCAGCTTAGCTCAAGCCAAAAACATTCAGTACTTC. It specifies CASSLAQAKNIQYF.

This clone was picked up one time. The V call is TRBV5-6, the J call TRBJ2-7, with 8 bases lining up with TRBD1. The ends lost 5 bases at V and 7 bases at J; junction bases unmatched: 8. The germline V gene has CDR1 SGHDT and CDR2 YYEEEE. The CDR3 is made up of 13 amino acids. The CDR3 nucleotides are TGTGCCAGCAGTACCAGGGGGCAAGGGGAGCAGTACTTC. Protein product: CASSTRGQGEQYF.

The rearrangement uses TRBV27 and TRBJ2-1, with TRBD1 as a possible D gene (5 bases). Deletions cut 2 bases from V and 8 bases from J, with 13 bases between. The CDR3 spans 14 residues. CDR1 MNHEY and CDR2 SMNVEV come from the germline V gene (reference sequence). The CDR3 DNA reads as TGTGCCAGCAGTTTAAAGGGCAGGGCCCATGAGCAGTTCTTC. Amino acid sequence: CASSLKGRAHEQFF.

This chain joins TRBV6-5 and TRBJ1-4, with a weak D call TRBD1 (6 bases). Germline assignment: CDR1 MNHEY and CDR2 SVGAGI. V lost 6 bases and J lost 13, with 24 bases in between. The CDR3 is 15 residues long. CDR3 sequence (DNA): TGTGCCAGCAGCGACCCGGGGGGGACAATATTGGTACTGTTTTTT. This codes for CASSDPGGTILVLFF.

V usage is TRBV28 and J usage is TRBJ2-7, with TRBD2 matching 14 bases. The CDR3 length is 15 residues. The germline V gene has CDR1 MDHEN and CDR2 SYDVKM. V dropped 5 bases and J dropped 4; count of bases not matched to a gene: 4. Written as DNA, the CDR3 is TGTGCCAGCAGTAGACTAGCGGGAGGGTTATACGAGCAGTACTTC. The encoded protein is CASSRLAGGLYEQYF.

The rearrangement joins TRBV5-1 to TRBJ2-1; tentatively, D is TRBD1 (5 bases). From germline, CDR1 is SGHRS and CDR2 YFSETQ. This CDR3 contains 13 residues. Between the trimmed V and J ends, which lost 2 bases and 15 bases, there was a span of 18 bases. CDR3 sequence: CASSLSGLADPFF. The CDR3 nucleotides read TGCGCCAGCAGCTTATCAGGGTTGGCCGATCCGTTCTTC.

The J gene is TRBJ1-4, the V gene TRBV7-9; D unclear. With 6 bases removed from V and 14 bases from J, the gap between germline ends came to 19 bases. CDR1 is SEHNR and CDR2 is FQNEAQ in the germline V gene (reference sequence). There are 13 residues in the CDR3. The CDR3 reads CASRLGNAEHLFF. CDR3 sequence (DNA): TGTGCCAGCAGGTTGGGGAATGCGGAACATCTGTTTTTT.

This clone is a singleton in its sample. This chain uses TRBV5-1 with TRBJ1-1; 7 bases line up with TRBD1. Germline V lookup: CDR1 SGHRS, CDR2 YFSETQ. The CDR3 runs 14 residues. Germline trimming cut 0 bases from V and 3 bases from J; bases unmatched to any gene: 2. The CDR3, as DNA: TGCGCCAGCAGCTTGGGTGGACAGGACACTGAAGCTTTCTTT. Translating it yields CASSLGGQDTEAFF.

V is TRBV5-1 and J is TRBJ1-5; unclear D gene. Trimming removed 3 bases at V and 4 bases at J, with 17 bases between. The CDR3 is made up of 16 amino acids. Germline V CDR1 and CDR2: SGHRS, YFSETQ. The DNA for the CDR3 is TGCGCCAGCAGCTCCCCCCGAGGCAGTCCAAATCAGCCCCAGCATTTT. The encoded protein is CASSSPRGSPNQPQHF.

V gene TRBV9 combines with J gene TRBJ2-2; D may be TRBD2 (6 bases). This CDR3 comprises 15 residues. CDR1 is SGDLS, CDR2 YYNGEE, per germline. Trimming pared 0 bases from V and 6 bases from J, leaving 12 bases between. The CDR3 DNA follows: TGTGCCAGCAGCGTAGTGGCGGGGCGGCCCGGGGAGCTGTTTTTT. It yields the protein CASSVVAGRPGELFF.

The V gene is TRBV5-1, the J gene TRBJ2-1, with TRBD1 matching over 7 bases. Looked up from germline, CDR1 is SGHRS and CDR2 is YFSETQ. The CDR3 is 14 amino acids. J was trimmed by 7 bases and V by 3 bases; bases with no gene match: 7. CDR3 amino acids: CASSSWDRINEQFF. The CDR3 DNA reads as TGCGCCAGCAGCTCTTGGGACAGAATTAATGAGCAGTTCTTC.

The chain is built from TRBV5-1 and TRBJ2-7; perhaps TRBD2 as D (5 bases). CDR3 length: 15 residues. Per the germline V gene, CDR1 is SGHRS and CDR2 is YFSETQ. V lost 0 bases and J 4 bases, leaving 14 bases between the germline ends. The CDR3 reads CASSLGGVGVYEQYF. The CDR3 nucleotides read TGCGCCAGCAGCTTGGGTGGGGTGGGAGTTTACGAGCAGTACTTC.

V usage is TRBV7-2 and J usage is TRBJ1-6; 8 bases are shared with TRBD1. After removal of 5 bases from V and 10 bases from J, the junction contained 7 bases not matched to a gene. Germline V gene lookup returns CDR1 SGHTA and CDR2 FQGNSA. CDR3 length: 14 residues. CDR3 sequence reads: CASSAHRGGSPLHF. CDR3 nucleotide sequence: TGTGCCAGCAGCGCCCACAGGGGGGGGTCACCCCTCCACTTT.

This chain links TRBV15 with TRBJ1-5; D is perhaps TRBD1 (5 bases). Germline V CDR1 and CDR2: LNHNV, YYDKDF (reference sequence). The CDR3 length is 16 residues. V shed 0 bases and J shed 4 bases, with 13 bases lying between them. The CDR3 sequence: CATSRDWPGVNQPQHF. The CDR3 region has the DNA TGTGCCACCAGCAGAGATTGGCCGGGGGTGAATCAGCCCCAGCATTTT. The complete variable domain, with remaining parts taken from reference TRBV15 and TRBJ1-5, reads DAMVIQNPRYQVTQFGKPVTLSCSQTLNHNVMYWYQQKSSQAPKLLFHYYDKDFNNEADTPDNFQSRRPNTSFCFLDIRSPGLGDTAMYLCATSRDWPGVNQPQHFGDGTRLSIL.

V is TRBV5-1 and J is TRBJ1-1, with D uncertain. This CDR3 region has 13 residues. Germline lookup yields CDR1 SGHRS and CDR2 YFSETQ. The V gene lost 1 base and the J gene lost 1 base, with 5 bases spanning the gap. CDR3: CASSLQQNTEAFF. As DNA, the CDR3 is TGCGCCAGCAGCTTGCAACAGAACACTGAAGCTTTCTTT.

The gene calls are TRBV4-1 and TRBJ2-3, with a weak D call TRBD2 (6 bases). Germline V gives CDR1 MGHRA, CDR2 YSYEKL. V lost 0 bases and J lost 5, with 15 bases in between. This CDR3 region has 16 residues. The CDR3 DNA is TGCGCCAGCAGCCAAGATCGCCAGGGAGGTGGAGATACGCAGTATTTT. Its translation: CASSQDRQGGGDTQYF.

V usage is TRBV7-6 and J usage is TRBJ2-5, with 9 positions matching TRBD1. Looked up from germline, CDR1 is SGHVS and CDR2 is FNYEAQ. This CDR3 region has 15 residues. The J segment lost 9 bases and the V segment lost 6 bases, leaving 14 bases of the junction unmatched. The CDR3 is CASSLQGARVSAQYF. The CDR3 coding sequence is TGTGCCAGCAGTTTACAGGGGGCCCGGGTGTCGGCCCAGTACTTC.

This clone is a singleton in its sample. V is TRBV30 and J is TRBJ1-4; 9 bases are a match to TRBD1. V lost 1 base to trimming and J lost 5 bases; unmatched junction nucleotides: 5. The CDR3 has 15 amino acids. The germline gives CDR1 GTSNPN, CDR2 SVGIG (reference sequence). This chain's CDR3 is CAWSGSTGGNEKLFF. The CDR3 DNA sequence: TGTGCCTGGAGTGGAAGTACAGGGGGCAATGAAAAACTGTTTTTT.

The V gene is TRBV19, the J gene TRBJ1-3; no reliable D call. Trimming stripped 5 bases from V and 7 bases from J, with 9 bases between. CDR1 and CDR2 (germline): LNHDA, SQIVND (reference sequence). The CDR3 spans 12 residues. The DNA for the CDR3 is TGTGCCAGTAGTTCTCGAGGCAACACCATATATTTT. Amino acids: CASSSRGNTIYF.

This clone appeared once. V is TRBV28 and J is TRBJ1-2; D call uncertain. This CDR3 spans 11 amino acids. CDR1 and CDR2 from the germline V gene are MDHEN and SYDVKM. Trimming removed 3 bases from V and 6 bases from J, with 5 bases in between. The CDR3 DNA reads TGTGCCAGCAGTTTCGTCCATGGCTACACCTTC. Translating it yields CASSFVHGYTF.

The CDR3 protein is CASSPRAGQGVNNEQFF. CDR3 DNA: TGTGCCAGCAGCCCCAGAGCGGGTCAGGGGGTCAACAATGAGCAGTTCTTC. The chain couples TRBV7-3 to TRBJ2-1, with a tentative D call TRBD1 (7 bases). The V and J ends lost 5 bases and 5 bases respectively, with 22 bases between them. Per the germline V gene, CDR1 is SGHTA and CDR2 is FQGTGA. The CDR3 length is 17 residues. Full variable domain (rest looked up from reference TRBV7-3 and TRBJ2-1): GAGVSQTPSNKVTEKGKYVELRCDPISGHTALYWYRQSLGQGPEFLIYFQGTGAADDSGLPNDRFFAVRPEGSVSTLKIQRTERGDSAVYLCASSPRAGQGVNNEQFFGPGTRLTVL.

This chain connects TRBV5-1 to TRBJ1-4, with TRBD1 identical over 10 bases. Germline CDR1 and CDR2: SGHRS and YFSETQ. This CDR3 has 15 amino acids. Trimming removed 4 bases from V and 2 bases from J; junction bases left unmatched: 2. The CDR3 reads CASSVTGGTNEKLFF. CDR3 nucleotide sequence: TGCGCCAGCAGCGTGACAGGGGGCACTAATGAAAAACTGTTTTTT.